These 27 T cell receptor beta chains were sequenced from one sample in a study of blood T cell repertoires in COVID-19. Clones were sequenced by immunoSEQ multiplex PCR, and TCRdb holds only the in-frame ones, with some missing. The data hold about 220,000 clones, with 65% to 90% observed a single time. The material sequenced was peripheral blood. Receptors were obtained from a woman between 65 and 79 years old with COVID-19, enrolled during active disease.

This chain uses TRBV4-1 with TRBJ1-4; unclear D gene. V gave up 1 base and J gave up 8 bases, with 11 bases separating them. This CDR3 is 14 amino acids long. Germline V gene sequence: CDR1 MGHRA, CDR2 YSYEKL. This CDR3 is CASSQGGVGEKLFF. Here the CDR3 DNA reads TGCGCCAGCAGCCAAGGGGGAGTCGGGGAAAAACTGTTTTTT.

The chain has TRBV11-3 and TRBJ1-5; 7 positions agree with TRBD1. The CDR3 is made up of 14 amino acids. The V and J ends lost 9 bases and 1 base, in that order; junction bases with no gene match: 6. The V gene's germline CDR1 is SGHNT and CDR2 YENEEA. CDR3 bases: TGTGCCAGTTTGACAGGGTTCAGCAATCAGCCCCAGCATTTT. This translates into CASLTGFSNQPQHF.

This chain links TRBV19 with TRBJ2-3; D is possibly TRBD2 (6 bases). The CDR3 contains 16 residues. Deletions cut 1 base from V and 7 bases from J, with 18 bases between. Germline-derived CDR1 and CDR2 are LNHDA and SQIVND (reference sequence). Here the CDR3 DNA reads TGTGCCAGTAGTATAGCCCCAACCGGGCGGGGAAATACGCAGTATTTT. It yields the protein CASSIAPTGRGNTQYF.

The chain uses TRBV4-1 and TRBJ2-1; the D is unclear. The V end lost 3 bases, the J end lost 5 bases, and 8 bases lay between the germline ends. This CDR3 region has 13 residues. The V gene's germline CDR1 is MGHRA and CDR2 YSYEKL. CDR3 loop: CASSHGGNNEQFF. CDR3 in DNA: TGCGCCAGCAGCCATGGCGGAAACAATGAGCAGTTCTTC.

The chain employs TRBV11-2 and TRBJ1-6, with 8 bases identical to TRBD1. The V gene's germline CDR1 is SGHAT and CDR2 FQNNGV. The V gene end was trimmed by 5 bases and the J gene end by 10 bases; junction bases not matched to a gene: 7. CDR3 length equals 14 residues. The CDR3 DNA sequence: TGTGCCAGCAGCCTGGACAGGGTCGGGTCACCCCTCCACTTT. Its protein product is CASSLDRVGSPLHF. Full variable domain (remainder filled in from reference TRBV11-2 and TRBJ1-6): EAGVAQSPRYKIIEKRQSVAFWCNPISGHATLYWYQQILGQGPKLLIQFQNNGVVDDSQLPKDRFSAERLKGVDSTLKIQPAKLEDSAVYLCASSLDRVGSPLHFGNGTRLTVT.

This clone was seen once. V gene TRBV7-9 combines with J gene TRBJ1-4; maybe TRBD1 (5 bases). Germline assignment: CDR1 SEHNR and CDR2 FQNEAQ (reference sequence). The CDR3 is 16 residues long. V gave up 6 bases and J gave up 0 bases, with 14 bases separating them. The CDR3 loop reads CASRRWAGATNEKLFF. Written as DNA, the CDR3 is TGTGCCAGCAGAAGATGGGCGGGGGCAACTAATGAAAAACTGTTTTTT. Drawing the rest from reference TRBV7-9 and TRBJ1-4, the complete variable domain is DTGVSQNPRHKITKRGQNVTFRCDPISEHNRLYWYRQTLGQGPEFLTYFQNEAQLEKSRLLSDRFSAERPKGSFSTLEIQRTEQGDSAMYLCASRRWAGATNEKLFFGSGTQLSVL.

The CDR3 is CASSVGVTGGLSTDTQYF. The DNA of the CDR3 is TGTGCCAGCAGCGTAGGCGTGACGGGGGGGCTCTCCACAGATACGCAGTATTTT. The chain employs TRBV9 and TRBJ2-3; TRBD2 matches 8 bases. The CDR3 has 18 amino acids. V was pared by 0 bases and J by 2 bases, with 11 bases of the junction left unmatched. From germline, CDR1 is SGDLS and CDR2 YYNGEE.

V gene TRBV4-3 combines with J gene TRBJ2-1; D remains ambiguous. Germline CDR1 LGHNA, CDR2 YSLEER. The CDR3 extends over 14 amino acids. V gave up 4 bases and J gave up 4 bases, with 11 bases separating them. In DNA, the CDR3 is TGCGCCAGCAGCCCCACACCGTCGTACAATGAGCAGTTCTTC. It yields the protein CASSPTPSYNEQFF.

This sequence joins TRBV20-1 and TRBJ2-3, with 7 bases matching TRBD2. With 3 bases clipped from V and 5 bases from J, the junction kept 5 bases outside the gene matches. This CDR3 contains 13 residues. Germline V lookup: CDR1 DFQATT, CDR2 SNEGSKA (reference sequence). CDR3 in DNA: TGCAGTGCTAGTAAGAGCGGGATAGATACGCAGTATTTT. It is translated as CSASKSGIDTQYF.

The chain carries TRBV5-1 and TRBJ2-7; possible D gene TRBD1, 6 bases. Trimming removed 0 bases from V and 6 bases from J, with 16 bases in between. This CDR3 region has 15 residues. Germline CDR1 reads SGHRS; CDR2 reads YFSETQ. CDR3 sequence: CASSLVPGALGEQYF. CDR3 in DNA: TGCGCCAGCAGCTTGGTACCAGGGGCCTTAGGCGAGCAGTACTTC.

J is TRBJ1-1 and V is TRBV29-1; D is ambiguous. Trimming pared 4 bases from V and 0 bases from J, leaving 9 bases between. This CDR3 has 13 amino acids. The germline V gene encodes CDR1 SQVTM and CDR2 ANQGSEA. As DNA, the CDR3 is TGCAGCGTTGCAAAGGAGTTGAACACTGAAGCTTTCTTT. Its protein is CSVAKELNTEAFF.

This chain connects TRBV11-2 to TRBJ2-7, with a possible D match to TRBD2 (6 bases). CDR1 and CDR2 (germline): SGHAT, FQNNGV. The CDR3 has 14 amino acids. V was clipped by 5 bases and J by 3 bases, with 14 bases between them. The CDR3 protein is CASSPFPGVYEQYF. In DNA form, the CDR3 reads TGTGCCAGCAGCCCCTTCCCGGGGGTCTACGAGCAGTACTTC.

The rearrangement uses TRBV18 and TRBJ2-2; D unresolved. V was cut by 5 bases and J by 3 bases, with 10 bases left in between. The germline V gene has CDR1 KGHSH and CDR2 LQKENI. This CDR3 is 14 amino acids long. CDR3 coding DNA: TGTGCCAGCTCAGAGGTGGTGGACACCGGGGAGCTGTTTTTT. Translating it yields CASSEVVDTGELFF.

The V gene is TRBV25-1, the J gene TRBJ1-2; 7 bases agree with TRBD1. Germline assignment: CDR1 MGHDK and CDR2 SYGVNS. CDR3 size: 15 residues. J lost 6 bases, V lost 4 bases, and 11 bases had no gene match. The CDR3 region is CASSVHPTGADGYTF. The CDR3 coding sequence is TGTGCCAGCAGTGTCCACCCTACAGGGGCGGATGGCTACACCTTC.

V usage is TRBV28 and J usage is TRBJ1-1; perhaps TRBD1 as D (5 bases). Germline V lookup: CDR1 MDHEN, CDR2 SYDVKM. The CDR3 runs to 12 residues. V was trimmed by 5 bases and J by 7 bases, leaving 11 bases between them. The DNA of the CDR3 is TGTGCCAGCAGTCCCCCGACAGATGAAGCTTTCTTT. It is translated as CASSPPTDEAFF.

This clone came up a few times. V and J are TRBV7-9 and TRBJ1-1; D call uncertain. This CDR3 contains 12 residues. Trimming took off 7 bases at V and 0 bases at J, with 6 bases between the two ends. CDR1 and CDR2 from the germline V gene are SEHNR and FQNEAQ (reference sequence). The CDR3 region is CASTLLNTEAFF. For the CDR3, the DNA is TGTGCCAGCACCCTTCTGAACACTGAAGCTTTCTTT.

The DNA for the CDR3 is TGTGCCAGCAGCCCGAATCGGGGGAGGGAGGAAAAACTGTTTTTT. This gives the protein CASSPNRGREEKLFF. The rearrangement joins TRBV6-5 to TRBJ1-4; weak D call: TRBD1 (5 bases). Germline V gene lookup returns CDR1 MNHEY and CDR2 SVGAGI. V lost 6 bases and J 8 bases, leaving 19 bases between the germline ends. This CDR3 is built from 15 residues.

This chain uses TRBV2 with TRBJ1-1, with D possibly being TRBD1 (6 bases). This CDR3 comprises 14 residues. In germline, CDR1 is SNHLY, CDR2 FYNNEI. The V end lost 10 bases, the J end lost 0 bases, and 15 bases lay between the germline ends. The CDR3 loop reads CAIRDNNMNTEAFF. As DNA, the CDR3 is TGTGCCATCCGGGACAATAACATGAACACTGAAGCTTTCTTT. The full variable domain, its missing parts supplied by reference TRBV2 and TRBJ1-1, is EPEVTQTPSHQVTQMGQEVILRCVPISNHLYFYWYRQILGQKVEFLVSFYNNEISEKSEIFDDQFSVERPDGSNFTLKIRSTKLEDSAMYFCAIRDNNMNTEAFFGQGTRLTVV.

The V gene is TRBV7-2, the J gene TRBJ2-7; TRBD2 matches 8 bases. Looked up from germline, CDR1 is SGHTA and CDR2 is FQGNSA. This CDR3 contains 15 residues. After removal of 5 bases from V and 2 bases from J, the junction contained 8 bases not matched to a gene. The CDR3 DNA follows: TGTGCCAGCAGCCCCGGGGGGGTCAACACCTACGAGCAGTACTTC. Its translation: CASSPGGVNTYEQYF.

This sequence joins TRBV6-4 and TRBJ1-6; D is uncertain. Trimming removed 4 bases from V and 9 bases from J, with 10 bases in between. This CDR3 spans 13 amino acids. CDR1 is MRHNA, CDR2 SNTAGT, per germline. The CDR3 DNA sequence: TGTGCCAGCAGTGTCGAGGGTTCTTCACCCCTCCACTTT. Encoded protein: CASSVEGSSPLHF.

The DNA for the CDR3 is TGCGCCAGCAGCCCGACAGGGTTAACTAATGAAAAACTGTTTTTT. Protein product: CASSPTGLTNEKLFF. The chain joins TRBV5-1 to TRBJ1-4; 7 positions match TRBD1. Germline CDR1 is SGHRS and CDR2 is YFSETQ. Losses at the gene ends were 4 bases for V and 1 base for J; bases not matched to a gene: 4. The CDR3 has 15 residues.

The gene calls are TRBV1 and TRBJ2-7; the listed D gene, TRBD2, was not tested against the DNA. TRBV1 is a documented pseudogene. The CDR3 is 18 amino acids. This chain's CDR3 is CTSSQYYTLAGRPGEQYF. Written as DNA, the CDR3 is TGCACCAGCAGCCAATATTACACTTTAGCGGGCCGTCCAGGCGAGCAGTACTTC.

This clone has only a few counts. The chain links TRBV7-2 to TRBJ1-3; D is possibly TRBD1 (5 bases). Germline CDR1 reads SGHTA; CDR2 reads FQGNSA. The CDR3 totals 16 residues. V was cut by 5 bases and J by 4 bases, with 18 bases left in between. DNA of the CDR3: TGTGCCAGCAGCCCATCCTTGTCAGGGTACGGAAACACCATATATTTT. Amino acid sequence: CASSPSLSGYGNTIYF. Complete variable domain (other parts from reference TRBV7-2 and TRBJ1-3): GAGVSQSPSNKVTEKGKDVELRCDPISGHTALYWYRQSLGQGLEFLIYFQGNSAPDKSGLPSDRFSAERTGGSVSTLTIQRTQQEDSAVYLCASSPSLSGYGNTIYFGEGSWLTVV.

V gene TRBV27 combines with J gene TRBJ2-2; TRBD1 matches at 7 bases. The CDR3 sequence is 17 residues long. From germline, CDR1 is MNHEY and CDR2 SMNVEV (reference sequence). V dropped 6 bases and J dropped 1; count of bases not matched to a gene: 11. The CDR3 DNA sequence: TGTGCCAGCAGCTGGGGCCTTGGACAGGTGAACACCGGGGAGCTGTTTTTT. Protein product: CASSWGLGQVNTGELFF.

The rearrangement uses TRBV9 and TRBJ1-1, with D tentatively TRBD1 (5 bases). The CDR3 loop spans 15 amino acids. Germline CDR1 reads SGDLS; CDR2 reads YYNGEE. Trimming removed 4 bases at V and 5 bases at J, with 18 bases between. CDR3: CASSPRGGAETEAFF. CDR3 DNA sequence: TGTGCCAGCAGCCCCCGTGGCGGGGCCGAGACTGAAGCTTTCTTT. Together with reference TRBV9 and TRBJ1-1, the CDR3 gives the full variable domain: DSGVTQTPKHLITATGQRVTLRCSPRSGDLSVYWYQQSLDQGLQFLIQYYNGEERAKGNILERFSAQQFPDLHSELNLSSLELGDSALYFCASSPRGGAETEAFFGQGTRLTVV.

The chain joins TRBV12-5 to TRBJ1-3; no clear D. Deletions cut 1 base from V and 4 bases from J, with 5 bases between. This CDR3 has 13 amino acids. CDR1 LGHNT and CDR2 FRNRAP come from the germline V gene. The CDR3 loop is CASGLDIGNTIYF. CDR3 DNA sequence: TGTGCTAGTGGTTTGGACATCGGAAACACCATATATTTT.

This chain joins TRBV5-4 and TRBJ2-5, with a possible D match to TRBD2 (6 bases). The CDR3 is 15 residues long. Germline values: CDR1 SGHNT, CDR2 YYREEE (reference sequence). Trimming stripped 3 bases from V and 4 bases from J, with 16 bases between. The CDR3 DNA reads TGTGCCAGCAGCTCCTCCTCCGCCGGGAGAGAGACCCAGTACTTC. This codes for CASSSSSAGRETQYF.